The 24 T cell receptor beta chains presented below share a single source sample, sequenced in a study of regulatory T cells in long-lasting Graves disease. Time point meaning: newly diagnosed GD, antithyroid drugs for less than 3 months. After RNA was extracted from PBMCs, the TCR library was made from it. iRepertoire HTBI primers and Arm-PCR of CDR3 regions built TCR beta libraries. TCRdb processed the multiplex PCR reads anew with MiXCR; each CDR3 protein has one entry. The table includes about 420,000 distinct CDR3 sequences, about 17% detected once. This same sample was also part of a study on T cells in Graves' hyperthyroidism and ophthalmopathy.

The starting material was peripheral blood mononuclear cells (PBMCs), obtained at new diagnosis, from a patient treated with antithyroid drugs. These receptors were collected from a woman aged 18-29 years with Graves disease.

The sample holds many counts of this clonotype. The chain carries TRBV6-9 and TRBJ2-7; 11 bases fit TRBD2. Looked up from germline, CDR1 is MNHGY and CDR2 is SVAAGI. V shed 3 bases, J shed 4 bases, and the junction held 8 bases outside the gene matches. This CDR3 comprises 16 residues. The CDR3 DNA follows: TGTGCCAGCAGTTACTCCGGGCCTAGCGGGAGGTACGAGCAGTACTTC. Protein: CASSYSGPSGRYEQYF.

This chain uses TRBV3-1 with TRBJ2-2; the D is unclear. V lost 7 bases and J lost 5, with 5 bases in between. In germline, CDR1 is LGHDT, CDR2 YNNKEL (reference sequence). CDR3 length: 11 residues. CDR3 region: CASTATGELFF. The CDR3 DNA follows: TGTGCCAGCACTGCAACCGGGGAGCTGTTTTTT.

The chain is built from TRBV20-1 and TRBJ1-2; the D is unclear. The germline gives CDR1 DFQATT, CDR2 SNEGSKA (reference sequence). Between the trimmed V and J ends, which lost 3 bases and 2 bases, there was a span of 13 bases. CDR3 length: 14 amino acids. CDR3 in amino acids: CSASIRKTNYGYTF. DNA of the CDR3: TGCAGTGCTAGCATCAGGAAGACCAACTATGGCTACACCTTC.

The rearrangement joins TRBV4-1 to TRBJ2-7, with 10 bases lining up with TRBD1. V lost 4 bases, J lost 1 base, and 7 bases stayed unmatched. This CDR3 has 16 amino acids. Germline values: CDR1 MGHRA, CDR2 YSYEKL. The CDR3 DNA reads as TGCGCCAGCAGCCCCGACAGGGGGCGATCTTCCTACGAGCAGTACTTC. It specifies CASSPDRGRSSYEQYF.

The chain joins TRBV7-9 to TRBJ1-2; D is unresolved. Germline V lookup: CDR1 SEHNR, CDR2 FQNEAQ (reference sequence). V was clipped by 5 bases and J by 7 bases, with 14 bases between them. The CDR3 covers 13 residues. In DNA, the CDR3 is TGTGCCAGCAGCGATGTCCCCGATGGTGGCTACACCTTC. Translated, it gives CASSDVPDGGYTF.

In its sample, this clonotype was seen many times. J is TRBJ1-4 and V is TRBV28; 7 bases are a match to TRBD1. CDR1 is MDHEN and CDR2 is SYDVKM in the germline V gene. Unmatched junction bases numbered 4, after V lost 5 bases and J lost 4 bases. CDR3 length equals 14 residues. In DNA form, the CDR3 reads TGTGCCAGCAGTGTTAGGGGGCTTAATGAAAAACTGTTTTTT. Translation gives CASSVRGLNEKLFF.

The V and J genes are TRBV4-1 and TRBJ2-3, with TRBD2 identical over 11 bases. The germline gives CDR1 MGHRA, CDR2 YSYEKL. This CDR3 contains 18 residues. V was clipped by 0 bases and J by 2 bases; unmatched bases: 7. CDR3 in amino acids: CASSQDFPSGRNTDTQYF. The CDR3 nucleotides read TGCGCCAGCAGCCAAGACTTCCCTAGCGGGAGGAACACAGATACGCAGTATTTT.

This clonotype has at least ten counts. The genes are TRBV20-1 and TRBJ2-5; weak D call: TRBD2 (6 bases). There are 15 residues in the CDR3. Trimming cost V 6 bases and J 5 bases, with 22 bases left between them. In germline, CDR1 is DFQATT, CDR2 SNEGSKA (reference sequence). CDR3 loop: CSAPILGLHTETQYF. CDR3 DNA sequence: TGCAGTGCCCCGATATTGGGACTTCATACCGAGACCCAGTACTTC.

This clonotype was picked up many times. The chain links TRBV6-1 to TRBJ2-1, with D uncertain. CDR3 length: 11 residues. CDR1 MNHNS and CDR2 SASEGT come from the germline V gene. The V and J ends lost 4 bases and 6 bases respectively, with 4 bases between them. In DNA form, the CDR3 reads TGTGCCAGCAGTGCGGGCAATGAGCAGTTCTTC. This encodes CASSAGNEQFF.

Many counts were recorded for this clonotype. CDR3 amino acids: CASSLASGNYNEQFF. The CDR3 DNA reads TGTGCCAGCAGTTTGGCTAGCGGGAATTACAATGAGCAGTTCTTC. The chain joins TRBV28 to TRBJ2-1; TRBD2 matches 9 bases. V was clipped by 3 bases and J by 4 bases; unmatched bases: 4. This CDR3 has 15 residues. Germline V gene data show CDR1 as MDHEN and CDR2 as SYDVKM.

About this clonotype itself: Given a far larger clone just one base away, this is likely a sequencing read error. This chain joins TRBV7-8 and TRBJ2-7; weak D call: TRBD1 (6 bases). V was shortened by 5 bases and J by 7 bases, with 27 bases between the two germline ends. This CDR3 has 17 amino acids. The germline V gene encodes CDR1 SGHVS and CDR2 FQNEAQ. The CDR3 nucleotides read TGTGCCAGCAGCCCCCTCCCCCTAAACAGGGTAGGCAATGAGCAGTACTTC. Its translation is CASSPLPLNRVGNEQYF.

This clonotype showed up many times. J is TRBJ2-7 and V is TRBV27; 7 bases are a match to TRBD2. Per the germline V gene, CDR1 is MNHEY and CDR2 is SMNVEV (reference sequence). This CDR3 is 14 amino acids long. The V segment lost 2 bases and the J segment 6 bases; nucleotides outside the gene matches: 7. The CDR3 DNA follows: TGTGCCAGCAGTTTAGGGAGGGCCCTTGGCGAGCAGTACTTC. Translation: CASSLGRALGEQYF.

This clonotype was found many times. This rearrangement joins TRBV20-1 to TRBJ2-1, with TRBD2 identical over 9 bases. With 5 bases clipped from V and 1 base from J, the junction kept 9 bases outside the gene matches. This CDR3 has 16 residues. Per the germline V gene, CDR1 is DFQATT and CDR2 is SNEGSKA (reference sequence). Written as DNA, the CDR3 is TGCAGTGCTCCCTTTGGCGGGAGGGGATCCTACAATGAGCAGTTCTTC. Protein product: CSAPFGGRGSYNEQFF.

The rearrangement uses TRBV7-9 and TRBJ2-1; D tentatively reads TRBD1 or TRBD2 (7 bases each). The CDR3 has 15 amino acids. CDR1 and CDR2 (germline): SEHNR, FQNEAQ (reference sequence). Trimming stripped 1 base from V and 6 bases from J, with 13 bases between. CDR3 in DNA: TGTGCCAGCAGCTTAGAGGGAGGGGACAGCAATGAGCAGTTCTTC. Residues: CASSLEGGDSNEQFF.

This clonotype has a handful of counts. The genes are TRBV27 and TRBJ2-1; D may be TRBD2 (5 bases). The ends were cut back, 3 bases at V and 9 bases at J, with 15 bases in the middle. The CDR3 spans 14 residues. Germline CDR1 and CDR2: MNHEY and SMNVEV (reference sequence). The CDR3 DNA reads as TGTGCCAGCAGTTTTCAAGCGGAAGTCGCTGAGCAGTTCTTC. Amino acids: CASSFQAEVAEQFF.

As concerns this clonotype: Just one base apart from a much larger clone, this may be a read error. The chain carries TRBV28 and TRBJ2-4, with D possibly called TRBD1 or TRBD2 (6 bases each). The germline CDR1 and CDR2 sequences are MDHEN and SYDVKM. V lost 0 bases and J 13 bases, leaving 22 bases between the germline ends. The CDR3 runs to 16 residues. This chain's CDR3 is CASSLWRGEEDNEQYF. Written as DNA, the CDR3 is TGTGCCAGCAGTTTATGGAGGGGGGAGGAGGACAATGAGCAGTACTTC.

This clonotype was seen at least ten times. The chain carries TRBV28 and TRBJ1-3; D is possibly TRBD1 (5 bases). The CDR3 sequence is 11 residues long. V was trimmed by 3 bases and J by 16 bases, leaving 13 bases between them. Germline V CDR1 and CDR2: MDHEN, SYDVKM. The CDR3 region has the DNA TGTGCCAGCAGTTTTGGGGCCAGGGAGTATTTT. Protein sequence: CASSFGAREYF.

This clonotype was counted only a few times. J is TRBJ2-3 and V is TRBV9; D is perhaps TRBD1 or TRBD2 (5 bases each). Per germline, CDR1 SGDLS and CDR2 YYNGEE. With 2 bases removed from V and 0 bases from J, the gap between germline ends came to 16 bases. The CDR3 covers 17 residues. The CDR3 here is CASSVSGGTISTDTQYF. For the CDR3, the DNA is TGTGCCAGCAGCGTGTCCGGTGGGACGATTAGCACAGATACGCAGTATTTT.

In regard to this clonotype: A much larger clone lies one base from this, so it may be a read error. This chain joins TRBV12-3 or TRBV12-4 and TRBJ2-5, with 11 bases that match TRBD2. The V segment lost 5 bases and the J segment 4 bases; nucleotides outside the gene matches: 12. CDR3 length: 17 residues. This chain's CDR3 is CASSPRILAGGRETQYF. The CDR3 bases are TGTGCCAGCAGTCCCCGTATTCTAGCGGGAGGTCGAGAGACCCAGTACTTC.

The V and J genes are TRBV24-1 and TRBJ1-5; TRBD1 aligns across 9 bases. Per the germline V gene, CDR1 is KGHDR and CDR2 is SFDVKD. This CDR3 region has 16 residues. V lost 2 bases to trimming and J lost 4 bases; unmatched junction nucleotides: 5. This CDR3 is CATSDSEGQGNQPQHF. CDR3 in DNA: TGTGCCACCAGTGATTCGGAAGGACAGGGGAATCAGCCCCAGCATTTT.

This chain uses TRBV11-2 with TRBJ2-5, with 9 bases matching TRBD1. Looked up from germline, CDR1 is SGHAT and CDR2 is FQNNGV. This CDR3 region has 14 residues. The J segment lost 11 bases and the V segment lost 5 bases, leaving 12 bases of the junction unmatched. CDR3 DNA: TGTGCCAGCAGCATCGGACAGGGGTACAATGAGCAGTACTTC. It is translated as CASSIGQGYNEQYF.

There are a few counts of this clonotype. The chain links TRBV5-1 to TRBJ2-1; 10 bases line up with TRBD2. CDR3 size: 15 residues. J was trimmed by 10 bases and V by 4 bases; bases with no gene match: 11. The V gene's germline CDR1 is SGHRS and CDR2 YFSETQ. CDR3 amino acids: CASSPGLAGVREQFF. The CDR3, as DNA: TGCGCCAGCAGCCCGGGGCTAGCGGGAGTCCGGGAGCAGTTCTTC.

This clonotype was observed many times. The chain employs TRBV20-1 and TRBJ2-3; 10 nucleotides agree with TRBD2. The germline V gene encodes CDR1 DFQATT and CDR2 SNEGSKA (reference sequence). V lost 0 bases to trimming and J lost 5 bases; unmatched junction nucleotides: 14. The CDR3 is 18 residues long. The CDR3 coding sequence is TGCAGTGCTAGAGATTTGTCTGGGACTAGCGACTTTCTAGATACGCAGTATTTT. This translates into CSARDLSGTSDFLDTQYF.

V usage is TRBV2 and J usage is TRBJ2-5, with D unresolved. Trimming removed 1 base from V and 10 bases from J, with 13 bases in between. Germline CDR1 and CDR2: SNHLY and FYNNEI. The CDR3 is 13 residues long. CDR3 DNA: TGTGCCAGCAGTGAAGGCAGGCTCTACGACCAGTACTTC. Translating gives CASSEGRLYDQYF.